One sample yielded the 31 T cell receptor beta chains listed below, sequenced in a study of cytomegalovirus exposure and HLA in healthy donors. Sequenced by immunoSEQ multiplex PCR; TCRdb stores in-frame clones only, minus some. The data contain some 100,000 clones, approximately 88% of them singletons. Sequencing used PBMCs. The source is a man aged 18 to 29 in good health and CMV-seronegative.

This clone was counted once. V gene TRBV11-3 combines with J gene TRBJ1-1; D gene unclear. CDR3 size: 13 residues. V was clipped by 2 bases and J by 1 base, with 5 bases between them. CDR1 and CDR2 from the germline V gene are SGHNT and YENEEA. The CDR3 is CASSLWQNTEAFF. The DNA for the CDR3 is TGTGCCAGCAGCTTATGGCAGAACACTGAAGCTTTCTTT.

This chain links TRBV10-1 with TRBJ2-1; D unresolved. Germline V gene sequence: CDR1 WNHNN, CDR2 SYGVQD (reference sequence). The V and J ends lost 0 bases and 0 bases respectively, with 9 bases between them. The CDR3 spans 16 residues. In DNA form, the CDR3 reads TGCGCCAGCAGTGAGTCGGCCGCAACCTCCTACAATGAGCAGTTCTTC. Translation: CASSESAATSYNEQFF.

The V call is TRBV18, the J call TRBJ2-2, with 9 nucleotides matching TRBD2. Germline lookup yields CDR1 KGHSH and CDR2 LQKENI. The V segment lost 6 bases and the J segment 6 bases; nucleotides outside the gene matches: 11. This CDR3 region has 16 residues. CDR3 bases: TGTGCCAGCTCCGGGACGATAGCGGGAGAGGCCGGGGAGCTGTTTTTT. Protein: CASSGTIAGEAGELFF.

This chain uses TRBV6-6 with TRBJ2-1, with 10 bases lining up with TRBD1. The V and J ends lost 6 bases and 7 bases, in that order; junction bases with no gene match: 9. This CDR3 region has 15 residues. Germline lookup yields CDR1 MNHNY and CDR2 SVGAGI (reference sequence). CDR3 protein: CASSRQGAMRNEQFF. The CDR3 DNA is TGTGCCAGCAGCCGACAGGGGGCAATGAGGAATGAGCAGTTCTTC.

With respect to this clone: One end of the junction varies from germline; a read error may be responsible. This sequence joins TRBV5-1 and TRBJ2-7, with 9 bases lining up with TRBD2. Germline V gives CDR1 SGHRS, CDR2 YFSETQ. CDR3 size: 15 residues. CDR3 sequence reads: CASSPAAGGPSERNF. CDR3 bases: TGCGCCAGCAGCCCGGCGGCGGGAGGGCCATCGGAACGGAACTTC.

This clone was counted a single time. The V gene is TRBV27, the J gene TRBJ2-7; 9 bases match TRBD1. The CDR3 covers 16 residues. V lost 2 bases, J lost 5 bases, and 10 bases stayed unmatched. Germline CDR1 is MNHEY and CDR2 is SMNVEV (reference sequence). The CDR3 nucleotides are TGTGCCAGCAGTTTACAGTCCGGGACAGGGCCCCACGAGCAGTACTTC. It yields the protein CASSLQSGTGPHEQYF.

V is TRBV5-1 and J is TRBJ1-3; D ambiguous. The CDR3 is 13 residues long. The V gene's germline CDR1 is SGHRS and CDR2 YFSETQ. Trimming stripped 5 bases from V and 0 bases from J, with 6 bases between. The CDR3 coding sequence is TGCGCCAGCAGGAGGGACTCTGGAAACACCATATATTTT. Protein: CASRRDSGNTIYF.

The CDR3 DNA reads as TGTGCCAGCACGGGGACATTCGGGACCGGGGAGCTGTTTTTT. Amino acids: CASTGTFGTGELFF. This chain links TRBV2 with TRBJ2-2, with a tentative D call TRBD1 (6 bases). This CDR3 is 14 amino acids long. Trimming left V 7 bases short and J 5 bases short, with 14 bases between. CDR1 and CDR2 (germline): SNHLY, FYNNEI.

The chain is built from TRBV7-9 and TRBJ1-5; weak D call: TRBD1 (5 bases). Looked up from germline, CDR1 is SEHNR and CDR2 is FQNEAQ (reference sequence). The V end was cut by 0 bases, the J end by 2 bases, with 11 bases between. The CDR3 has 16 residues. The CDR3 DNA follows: TGTGCCAGCAGCTTAGCCTCGGGGGGAGGCAATCAGCCCCAGCATTTT. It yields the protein CASSLASGGGNQPQHF. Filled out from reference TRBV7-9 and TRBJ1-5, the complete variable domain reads DTGVSQNPRHKITKRGQNVTFRCDPISEHNRLYWYRQTLGQGPEFLTYFQNEAQLEKSRLLSDRFSAERPKGSFSTLEIQRTEQGDSAMYLCASSLASGGGNQPQHFGDGTRLSIL.

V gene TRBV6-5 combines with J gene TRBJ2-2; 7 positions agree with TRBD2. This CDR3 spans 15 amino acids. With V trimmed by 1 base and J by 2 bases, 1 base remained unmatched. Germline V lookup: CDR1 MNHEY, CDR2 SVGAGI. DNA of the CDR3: TGTGCCAGCAGTTACTGGGGGGGAAACACCGGGGAGCTGTTTTTT. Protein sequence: CASSYWGGNTGELFF.

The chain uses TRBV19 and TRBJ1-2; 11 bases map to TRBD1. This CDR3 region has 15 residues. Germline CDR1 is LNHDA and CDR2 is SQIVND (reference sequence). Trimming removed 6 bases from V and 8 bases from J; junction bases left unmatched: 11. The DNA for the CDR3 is TGTGCCAGTAGCAAGGACAGGGGGCGTCTTGGGGGCTACACCTTC. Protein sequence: CASSKDRGRLGGYTF. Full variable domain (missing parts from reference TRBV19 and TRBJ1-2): DGGITQSPKYLFRKEGQNVTLSCEQNLNHDAMYWYRQDPGQGLRLIYYSQIVNDFQKGDIAEGYSVSREKKESFPLTVTSAQKNPTAFYLCASSKDRGRLGGYTFGSGTRLTVV.

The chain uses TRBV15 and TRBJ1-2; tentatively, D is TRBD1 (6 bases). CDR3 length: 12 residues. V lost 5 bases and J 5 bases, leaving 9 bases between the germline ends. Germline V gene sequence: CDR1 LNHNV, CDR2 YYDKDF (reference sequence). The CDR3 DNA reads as TGTGCCACCAGCCAGGACAGATATGGCTACACCTTC. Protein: CATSQDRYGYTF.

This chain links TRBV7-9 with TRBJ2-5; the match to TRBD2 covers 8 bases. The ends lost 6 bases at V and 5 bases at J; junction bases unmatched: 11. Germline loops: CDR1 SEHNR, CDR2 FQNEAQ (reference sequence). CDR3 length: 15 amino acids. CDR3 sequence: CASRHSSGVSETQYF. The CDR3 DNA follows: TGTGCCAGCAGACACAGTAGCGGGGTGAGCGAGACCCAGTACTTC.

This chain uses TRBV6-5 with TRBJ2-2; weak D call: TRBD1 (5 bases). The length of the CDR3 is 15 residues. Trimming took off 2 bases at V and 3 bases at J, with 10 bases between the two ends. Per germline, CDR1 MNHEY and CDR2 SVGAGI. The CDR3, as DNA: TGTGCCAGCAGTTACGCAGGGTCTGACACCGGGGAGCTGTTTTTT. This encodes CASSYAGSDTGELFF.

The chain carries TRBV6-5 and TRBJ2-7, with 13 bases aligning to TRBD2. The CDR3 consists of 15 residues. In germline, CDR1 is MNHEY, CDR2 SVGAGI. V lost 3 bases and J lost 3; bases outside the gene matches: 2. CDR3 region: CASSYGTSGDYEQYF. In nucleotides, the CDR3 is TGTGCCAGCAGTTATGGGACTAGCGGGGACTACGAGCAGTACTTC.

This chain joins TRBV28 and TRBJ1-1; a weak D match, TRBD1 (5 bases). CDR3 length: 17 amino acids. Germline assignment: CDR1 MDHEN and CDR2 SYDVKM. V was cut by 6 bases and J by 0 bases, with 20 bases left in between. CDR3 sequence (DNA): TGTGCCAGCAGCCGCCTAACGCCGACAGAGATGAACACTGAAGCTTTCTTT. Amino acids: CASSRLTPTEMNTEAFF.

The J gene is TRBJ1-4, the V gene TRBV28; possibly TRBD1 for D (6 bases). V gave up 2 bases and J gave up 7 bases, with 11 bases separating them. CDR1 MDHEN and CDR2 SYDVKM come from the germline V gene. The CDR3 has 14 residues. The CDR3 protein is CASSLNRVGEKLFF. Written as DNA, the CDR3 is TGTGCCAGCAGTTTAAACAGGGTGGGTGAAAAACTGTTTTTT.

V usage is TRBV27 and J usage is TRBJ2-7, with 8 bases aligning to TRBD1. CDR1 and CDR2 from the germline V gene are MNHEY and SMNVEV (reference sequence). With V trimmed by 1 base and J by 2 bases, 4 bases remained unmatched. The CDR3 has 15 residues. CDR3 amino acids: CASSLFGQGPYEQYF. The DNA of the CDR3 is TGTGCCAGCAGTTTATTTGGACAGGGTCCCTACGAGCAGTACTTC.

CDR3 nucleotides: TGTGCCAGCAGTGAATCTTTTGGTGGGACAGGGGGATGGTTCAGCACAGATACGCAGTATTTT. This translates into CASSESFGGTGGWFSTDTQYF. The chain joins TRBV2 to TRBJ2-3; 11 bases map to TRBD1. Germline CDR1 and CDR2: SNHLY and FYNNEI. Trimming took 2 bases from V and 0 from J; bases not matched to a gene: 16. CDR3 length: 21 amino acids. The whole variable domain, filled in from reference TRBV2 and TRBJ2-3, reads EPEVTQTPSHQVTQMGQEVILRCVPISNHLYFYWYRQILGQKVEFLVSFYNNEISEKSEIFDDQFSVERPDGSNFTLKIRSTKLEDSAMYFCASSESFGGTGGWFSTDTQYFGPGTRLTVL.

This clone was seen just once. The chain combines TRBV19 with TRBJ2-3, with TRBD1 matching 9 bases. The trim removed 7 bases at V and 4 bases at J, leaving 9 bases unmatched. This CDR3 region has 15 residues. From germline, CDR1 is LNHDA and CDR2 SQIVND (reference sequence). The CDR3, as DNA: TGTGCCAGTACCAGGGACAGGGATTTTTCAGATACGCAGTATTTT. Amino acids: CASTRDRDFSDTQYF.

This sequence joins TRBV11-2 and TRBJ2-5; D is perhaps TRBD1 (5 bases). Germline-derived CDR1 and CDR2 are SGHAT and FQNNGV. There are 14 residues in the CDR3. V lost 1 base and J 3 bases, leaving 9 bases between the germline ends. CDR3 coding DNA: TGTGCCAGCAGCTTAGGACGACAGAAAGAGACCCAGTACTTC. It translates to CASSLGRQKETQYF. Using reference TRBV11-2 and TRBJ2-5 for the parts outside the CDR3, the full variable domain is EAGVAQSPRYKIIEKRQSVAFWCNPISGHATLYWYQQILGQGPKLLIQFQNNGVVDDSQLPKDRFSAERLKGVDSTLKIQPAKLEDSAVYLCASSLGRQKETQYFGPGTRLLVL.

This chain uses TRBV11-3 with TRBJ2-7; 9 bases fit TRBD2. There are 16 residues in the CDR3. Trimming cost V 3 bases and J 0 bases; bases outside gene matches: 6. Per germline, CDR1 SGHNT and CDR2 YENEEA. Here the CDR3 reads CASSFRSSGTSYEQYF. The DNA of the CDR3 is TGTGCCAGCAGCTTCAGATCTAGCGGGACCTCCTACGAGCAGTACTTC. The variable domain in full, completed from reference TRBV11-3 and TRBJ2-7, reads EAGVVQSPRYKIIEKKQPVAFWCNPISGHNTLYWYLQNLGQGPELLIRYENEEAVDDSQLPKDRFSAERLKGVDSTLKIQPAELGDSAVYLCASSFRSSGTSYEQYFGPGTRLTVT.

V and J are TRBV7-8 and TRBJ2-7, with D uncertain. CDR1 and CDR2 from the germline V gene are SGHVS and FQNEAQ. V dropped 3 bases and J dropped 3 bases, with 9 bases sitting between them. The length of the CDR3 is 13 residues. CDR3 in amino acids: CASSFQLHYEQYF. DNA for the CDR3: TGTGCCAGCAGCTTCCAACTTCACTACGAGCAGTACTTC.

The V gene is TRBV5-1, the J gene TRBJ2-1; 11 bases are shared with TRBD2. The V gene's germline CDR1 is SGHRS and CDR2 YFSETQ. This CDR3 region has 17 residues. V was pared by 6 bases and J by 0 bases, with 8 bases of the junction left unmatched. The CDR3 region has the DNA TGCGCCAGCACGACTTTAGCGGGAGGGAGCTCCTACAATGAGCAGTTCTTC. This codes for CASTTLAGGSSYNEQFF. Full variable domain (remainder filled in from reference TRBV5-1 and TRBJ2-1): KAGVTQTPRYLIKTRGQQVTLSCSPISGHRSVSWYQQTPGQGLQFLFEYFSETQRNKGNFPGRFSGRQFSNSRSEMNVSTLELGDSALYLCASTTLAGGSSYNEQFFGPGTRLTVL.

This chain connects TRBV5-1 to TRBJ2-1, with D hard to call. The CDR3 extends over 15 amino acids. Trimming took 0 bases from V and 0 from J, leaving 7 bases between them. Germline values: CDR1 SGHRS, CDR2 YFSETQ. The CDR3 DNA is TGCGCCAGCAGCTTGGGTGCGAGCTCCTACAATGAGCAGTTCTTC. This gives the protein CASSLGASSYNEQFF.

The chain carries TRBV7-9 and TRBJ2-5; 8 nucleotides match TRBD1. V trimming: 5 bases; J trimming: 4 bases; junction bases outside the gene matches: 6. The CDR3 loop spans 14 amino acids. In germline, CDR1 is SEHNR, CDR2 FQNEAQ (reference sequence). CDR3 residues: CASSQRTGPETQYF. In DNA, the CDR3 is TGTGCCAGCAGCCAAAGGACAGGGCCAGAGACCCAGTACTTC.

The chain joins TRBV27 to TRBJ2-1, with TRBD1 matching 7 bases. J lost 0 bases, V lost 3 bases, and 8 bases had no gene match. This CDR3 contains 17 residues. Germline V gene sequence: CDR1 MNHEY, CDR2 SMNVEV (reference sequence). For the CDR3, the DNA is TGTGCCAGCAGTTTCCCTAAAGGGGACAGCTCCTACAATGAGCAGTTCTTC. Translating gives CASSFPKGDSSYNEQFF.

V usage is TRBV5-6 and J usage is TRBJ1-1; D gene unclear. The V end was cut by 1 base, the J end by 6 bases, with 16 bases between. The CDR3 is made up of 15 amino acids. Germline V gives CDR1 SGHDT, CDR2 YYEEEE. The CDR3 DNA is TGTGCCAGCAGCTTGTTTCCGACGAGCGGCGCTGAAGCTTTCTTT. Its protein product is CASSLFPTSGAEAFF.

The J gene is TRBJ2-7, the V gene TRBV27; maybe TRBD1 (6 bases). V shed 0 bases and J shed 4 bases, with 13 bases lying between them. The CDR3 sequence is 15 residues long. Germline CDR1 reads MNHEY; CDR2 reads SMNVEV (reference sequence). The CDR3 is CASSLSPTGTYEQYF. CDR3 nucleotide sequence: TGTGCCAGCAGTTTATCCCCAACAGGGACGTACGAGCAGTACTTC.

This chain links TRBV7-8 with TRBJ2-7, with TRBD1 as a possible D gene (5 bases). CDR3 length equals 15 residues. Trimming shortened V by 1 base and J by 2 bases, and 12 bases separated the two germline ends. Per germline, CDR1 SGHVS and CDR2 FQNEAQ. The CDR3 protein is CASSLVRQTTYEQYF. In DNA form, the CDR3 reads TGTGCCAGCAGCTTAGTGCGACAGACAACCTACGAGCAGTACTTC.

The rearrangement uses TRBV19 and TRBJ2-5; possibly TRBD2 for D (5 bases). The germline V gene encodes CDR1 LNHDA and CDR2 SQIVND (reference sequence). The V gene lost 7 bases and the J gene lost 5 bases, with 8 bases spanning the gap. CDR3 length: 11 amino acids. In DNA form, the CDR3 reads TGTGCCAGTAAATCTAGCGAGACCCAGTACTTC. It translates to CASKSSETQYF.